This passage covers 5 T cell receptor beta chains from one sample sequenced in a study of human T cells and chemical hapten exposure. TCRdb re-derived calls from the RACE reads in MiXCR, one entry per CDR3 protein. This table holds about 80,000 distinct CDR3 sequences, 13% to 15% found once. Time point noted: pre-sensitization, week 0. Treatment specified: therapeutic diphenylcyclopropenone sensitization with weekly scalp DPC. This specimen consisted of whole blood, obtained in connection with sensitization to the hapten diphenylcyclopropenone (DPC). These TCRs come from a woman aged 45-59 years with alopecia areata. Some clones in this sample may be carry-over from other donors' samples.

This clonotype was counted between two and nine times. This chain uses TRBV19 with TRBJ2-1; 11 bases line up with TRBD2. V lost 4 bases, J lost 5 bases, and 4 bases stayed unmatched. Germline V gene data show CDR1 as LNHDA and CDR2 as SQIVND (reference sequence). The CDR3 sequence is 15 residues long. The CDR3 DNA reads as TGTGCCAGTAGTAGGACTAGCGGGCTGAACAATGAGCAGTTCTTC. Its translation: CASSRTSGLNNEQFF.

In this sample, this clonotype turned up a few times. The V gene is TRBV20-1, the J gene TRBJ2-7, with 10 positions matching TRBD2. Germline CDR1 reads DFQATT; CDR2 reads SNEGSKA (reference sequence). This CDR3 has 14 amino acids. J lost 4 bases, V lost 3 bases, and 6 bases had no gene match. As DNA, the CDR3 is TGCAGTGCTAGCTGGAGCGGGAGGGCTTACGAGCAGTACTTC. Its translation is CSASWSGRAYEQYF.

Many counts were recorded for this clonotype. Here the CDR3 reads CNTRTNTGELFF. CDR3 coding DNA: TGCAACACCAGGACGAACACCGGGGAGCTGTTTTTT. The V gene is TRBV29-1, the J gene TRBJ2-2, with no clear D. Germline V gives CDR1 SQVTM, CDR2 ANQGSEA. This CDR3 comprises 12 residues.

A few counts support this clonotype. The chain carries TRBV20-1 and TRBJ1-5; possibly TRBD1 for D (6 bases). Trimming left V 5 bases short and J 4 bases short, with 12 bases between. The germline V gene has CDR1 DFQATT and CDR2 SNEGSKA (reference sequence). There are 13 residues in the CDR3. CDR3 in DNA: TGCAGTGCTTTGACAGGATCTAATCAGCCCCAGCATTTT. Its translation is CSALTGSNQPQHF.

The genes are TRBV5-1 and TRBJ2-1, with D possibly being TRBD1 or TRBD2 (5 bases each). The CDR3 loop spans 15 amino acids. Per germline, CDR1 SGHRS and CDR2 YFSETQ. V dropped 4 bases and J dropped 5 bases, with 16 bases sitting between them. For the CDR3, the DNA is TGCGCCAGCAGCCTAGGGGACCTCCCCAACAATGAGCAGTTCTTC. Residues: CASSLGDLPNNEQFF.